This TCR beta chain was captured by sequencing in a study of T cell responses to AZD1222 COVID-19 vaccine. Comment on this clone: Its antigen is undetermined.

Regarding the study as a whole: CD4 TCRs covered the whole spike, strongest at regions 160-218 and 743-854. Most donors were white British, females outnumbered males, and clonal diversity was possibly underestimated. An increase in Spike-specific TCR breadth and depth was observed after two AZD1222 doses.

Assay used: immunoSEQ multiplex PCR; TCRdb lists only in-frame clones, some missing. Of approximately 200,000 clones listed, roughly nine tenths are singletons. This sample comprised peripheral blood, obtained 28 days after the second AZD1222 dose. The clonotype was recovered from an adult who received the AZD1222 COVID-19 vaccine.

CDR3: CASSVASGATNEKLFF. The CDR3 nucleotides are TGTGCCAGCAGCGTAGCCTCAGGGGCAACTAATGAAAAACTGTTTTTT. The rearrangement joins TRBV9 to TRBJ1-4, with D possibly TRBD1 on 6 matching bases. Germline V gene lookup returns CDR1 SGDLS and CDR2 YYNGEE. The V end lost 0 bases, the J end lost 0 bases, and 9 bases lay between the germline ends. The CDR3 totals 16 residues.